This TCR beta chain was captured by sequencing in a study of blood T cell repertoires in COVID-19. Method: immunoSEQ multiplex PCR; TCRdb's copy keeps in-frame clones and lacks some. Altogether around 270,000 clones are present, around nine tenths being singletons, with the ten largest covering approximately 4.6%. In this sample, this clone turned up a few times. Trimming shortened V by 7 bases and J by 5 bases, and 15 bases separated the two germline ends. CDR3 length: 14 amino acids. In germline, CDR1 is MNHEY, CDR2 SVGAGI. Sequencing used peripheral blood. This sequence was found in a man aged 40-50 years with acute or convalescent COVID-19. This chain uses TRBV6-5 with TRBJ1-5, with D possibly matching TRBD1 (5 bases). As DNA, the CDR3 is TGTGCCAGCATAGGCCAGGGAATATATCAGCCCCAGCATTTT. Translation gives CASIGQGIYQPQHF.